Following are 26 T cell receptor beta chains from one sample sequenced in a study of cytomegalovirus exposure and HLA in healthy donors. Profiled with immunoSEQ multiplex PCR; TCRdb holds only in-frame clones, not every one. The table lists roughly 110,000 clones, about nine tenths of them singletons, with more than 1.5% in the top ten. Sequencing input: PBMCs. The receptors shown here come from a woman between 18 and 29 years old in good health and CMV-seropositive.

This clone was counted once. DNA of the CDR3: TGTGCCAGCAGTTTAATGACAGGGTCCACAGATACGCAGTATTTT. It is translated as CASSLMTGSTDTQYF. The chain uses TRBV27 and TRBJ2-3; the match to TRBD1 covers 7 bases. This CDR3 comprises 15 residues. With V trimmed by 2 bases and J by 2 bases, 4 bases remained unmatched. CDR1 is MNHEY, CDR2 SMNVEV, per germline (reference sequence).

The chain couples TRBV6-6 to TRBJ2-7, with D hard to call. The V gene lost 3 bases and the J gene lost 5 bases, with 8 bases spanning the gap. Germline V gene lookup returns CDR1 MNHNY and CDR2 SVGAGI (reference sequence). CDR3 length: 12 amino acids. The CDR3 sequence: CASSYRRHEQYF. CDR3 nucleotides: TGTGCCAGCAGTTATAGGCGGCACGAGCAGTACTTC.

V and J are TRBV18 and TRBJ2-5; maybe TRBD1 (5 bases). This CDR3 has 16 amino acids. CDR1 is KGHSH and CDR2 is LQKENI in the germline V gene. V dropped 3 bases and J dropped 1 base, with 15 bases sitting between them. CDR3 region: CASSPVFTDSQETQYF. The CDR3 DNA reads as TGTGCCAGCTCACCCGTATTCACTGACAGCCAAGAGACCCAGTACTTC.

This clone was seen just once. V usage is TRBV27 and J usage is TRBJ2-1; 12 nucleotides match TRBD2. The CDR3 totals 17 residues. Trimming took 4 bases from V and 3 from J; bases not matched to a gene: 7. Germline lookup yields CDR1 MNHEY and CDR2 SMNVEV (reference sequence). In DNA form, the CDR3 reads TGTGCCAGCAGTTCTAGCGGGGGGGCCTATGACTACAATGAGCAGTTCTTC. It is translated as CASSSSGGAYDYNEQFF.

V gene TRBV27 combines with J gene TRBJ2-1; TRBD2 matches at 9 bases. V lost 2 bases, J lost 4 bases, and 3 bases stayed unmatched. The CDR3 spans 15 residues. Germline CDR1 reads MNHEY; CDR2 reads SMNVEV (reference sequence). The CDR3 loop reads CASSLAGGTYNEQFF. The CDR3, as DNA: TGTGCCAGCAGTTTAGCGGGGGGGACTTACAATGAGCAGTTCTTC.

This clone came up once. This chain uses TRBV9 with TRBJ2-3; a possible D gene is TRBD1 (5 bases). Between the trimmed V and J ends, which lost 0 bases and 1 base, there was a span of 12 bases. Germline V gene sequence: CDR1 SGDLS, CDR2 YYNGEE. There are 16 residues in the CDR3. The CDR3 sequence is CASSVGVEGGTDTQYF. For the CDR3, the DNA is TGTGCCAGCAGCGTAGGGGTGGAAGGGGGCACAGATACGCAGTATTTT.

The chain joins TRBV9 to TRBJ1-1; D possibly corresponds to TRBD1 (5 bases). The V gene's germline CDR1 is SGDLS and CDR2 YYNGEE. This CDR3 has 15 amino acids. Between the trimmed V and J ends, which lost 4 bases and 1 base, there was a span of 14 bases. The CDR3 is CASSPGQGWNTEAFF. As DNA, the CDR3 is TGTGCCAGCAGCCCCGGCCAGGGCTGGAACACTGAAGCTTTCTTT.

The J gene is TRBJ1-2, the V gene TRBV4-3, with 10 bases matching TRBD1. The V gene end was trimmed by 3 bases and the J gene end by 8 bases; junction bases not matched to a gene: 12. CDR3 length: 16 residues. Germline-derived CDR1 and CDR2 are LGHNA and YSLEER. The CDR3 loop is CASSQTGTGVLGGYTF. DNA of the CDR3: TGCGCCAGCAGCCAGACCGGGACAGGGGTCTTGGGCGGCTACACCTTC.

V usage is TRBV2 and J usage is TRBJ1-6, with 9 bases identical to TRBD1. Germline trimming cut 6 bases from V and 10 bases from J; bases unmatched to any gene: 4. CDR1 and CDR2 from the germline V gene are SNHLY and FYNNEI. The CDR3 is 13 amino acids. The DNA of the CDR3 is TGTGCCAGCAGAACAGGGGGCTTCTCACCCCTCCACTTT. This gives the protein CASRTGGFSPLHF. The full variable domain, in which reference TRBV2 and TRBJ1-6 provide the parts outside the CDR3, is EPEVTQTPSHQVTQMGQEVILRCVPISNHLYFYWYRQILGQKVEFLVSFYNNEISEKSEIFDDQFSVERPDGSNFTLKIRSTKLEDSAMYFCASRTGGFSPLHFGNGTRLTVT.

This chain connects TRBV27 to TRBJ1-1, with D perhaps matching TRBD1 (6 bases). This CDR3 is 12 amino acids long. The V gene lost 5 bases and the J gene lost 11 bases, with 15 bases spanning the gap. CDR1 is MNHEY, CDR2 SMNVEV, per germline (reference sequence). CDR3 in DNA: TGTGCCAGCAGTACCCTACAGGGAACGGCTTTCTTT. Amino acid sequence: CASSTLQGTAFF.

Only one count was recorded for this clone. This rearrangement joins TRBV19 to TRBJ1-2, with 10 bases that match TRBD1. CDR1 LNHDA and CDR2 SQIVND come from the germline V gene (reference sequence). The junction had 6 bases not matched to a gene; V was cut back by 5 bases and J by 3 bases. The length of the CDR3 is 15 residues. In DNA form, the CDR3 reads TGTGCCAGTAGTTACTCGGACAGGGGGTACTATGGCTACACCTTC. Amino acid sequence: CASSYSDRGYYGYTF. Complete variable domain (other parts from reference TRBV19 and TRBJ1-2): DGGITQSPKYLFRKEGQNVTLSCEQNLNHDAMYWYRQDPGQGLRLIYYSQIVNDFQKGDIAEGYSVSREKKESFPLTVTSAQKNPTAFYLCASSYSDRGYYGYTFGSGTRLTVV.

The chain carries TRBV6-4 and TRBJ1-3; D is ambiguous. This CDR3 comprises 11 residues. Per the germline V gene, CDR1 is MRHNA and CDR2 is SNTAGT. Trimming took off 8 bases at V and 5 bases at J, with 7 bases between the two ends. Here the CDR3 reads CASLLRNTIYF. CDR3 bases: TGTGCCAGCCTCCTACGAAACACCATATATTTT.

This clone has a handful of counts. The chain has TRBV18 and TRBJ1-3; D unclear. CDR3 length equals 15 residues. Germline values: CDR1 KGHSH, CDR2 LQKENI. Trimming took 2 bases from V and 0 from J, leaving 8 bases between them. The CDR3 region is CASSPEGFSGNTIYF. The CDR3 nucleotides are TGTGCCAGCTCACCAGAGGGTTTCTCTGGAAACACCATATATTTT.

This clone was detected only once. The chain links TRBV5-6 to TRBJ1-5; 9 positions match TRBD1. This CDR3 is 16 amino acids long. V dropped 3 bases and J dropped 3; count of bases not matched to a gene: 7. Germline-derived CDR1 and CDR2 are SGHDT and YYEEEE. The CDR3 DNA reads TGTGCCAGCAGCTCTAGGGACAGGGCGTTCAATCAGCCCCAGCATTTT. Encoded protein: CASSSRDRAFNQPQHF.

The rearrangement joins TRBV7-8 to TRBJ1-1; weak D call: TRBD1 (6 bases). Germline loops: CDR1 SGHVS, CDR2 FQNEAQ. The CDR3 extends over 17 amino acids. V gave up 3 bases and J gave up 1 base, with 18 bases separating them. The CDR3 is CASSLVTGLGPNTEAFF. DNA of the CDR3: TGTGCCAGCAGCTTGGTGACAGGTCTGGGGCCGAACACTGAAGCTTTCTTT.

The chain uses TRBV4-1 and TRBJ2-5; the D is unclear. The CDR3 runs to 14 residues. V lost 4 bases, J lost 7 bases, and 16 bases lay in between. Germline V lookup: CDR1 MGHRA, CDR2 YSYEKL. The CDR3 is CASSLTPYERTQYF. As DNA, the CDR3 is TGCGCCAGCAGCCTCACACCATATGAGCGGACCCAGTACTTC.

The chain employs TRBV25-1 and TRBJ2-5; 8 bases match TRBD2. Trimming removed 3 bases from V and 5 bases from J; junction bases left unmatched: 5. From germline, CDR1 is MGHDK and CDR2 SYGVNS. There are 14 residues in the CDR3. CDR3 amino acids: CASSEAGGGETQYF. The CDR3 bases are TGTGCCAGCAGTGAGGCGGGGGGCGGGGAGACCCAGTACTTC.

V is TRBV7-6 and J is TRBJ1-6; 7 bases line up with TRBD1. V shed 4 bases, J shed 6 bases, and the junction held 6 bases outside the gene matches. This CDR3 comprises 15 residues. Germline V gene sequence: CDR1 SGHVS, CDR2 FNYEAQ. The CDR3 DNA reads TGTGCCAGCAGCTCGGGACAGCCACCTAATTCACCCCTCCACTTT. This translates into CASSSGQPPNSPLHF.

V usage is TRBV18 and J usage is TRBJ1-2, with TRBD1 matching over 9 bases. The junction had 6 bases not matched to a gene; V was cut back by 4 bases and J by 0 bases. This CDR3 is 16 amino acids long. Germline CDR1 is KGHSH and CDR2 is LQKENI. CDR3 sequence reads: CASSHTTGGSNYGYTF. Written as DNA, the CDR3 is TGTGCCAGCTCACACACGACAGGGGGATCTAACTATGGCTACACCTTC.

This chain links TRBV11-3 with TRBJ2-1; 8 nucleotides line up with TRBD2. Per germline, CDR1 SGHNT and CDR2 YENEEA. The CDR3 has 14 residues. V was clipped by 3 bases and J by 3 bases; unmatched bases: 1. CDR3 sequence: CASSFGGVYNEQFF. CDR3 in DNA: TGTGCCAGCAGCTTCGGGGGGGTCTACAATGAGCAGTTCTTC.

This sequence joins TRBV28 and TRBJ2-7; D is ambiguous. This CDR3 is 15 amino acids long. The V gene lost 8 bases and the J gene lost 7 bases, with 24 bases spanning the gap. Germline CDR1 and CDR2: MDHEN and SYDVKM. The CDR3 region has the DNA TGTGCCAGCGGCTCATCCGAAGCGAAGGCTGGAGAGCAGTACTTC. This sequence encodes CASGSSEAKAGEQYF.

There are a few counts of this clone. J is TRBJ2-1 and V is TRBV7-2; 7 bases are a match to TRBD1. Trimming removed 4 bases from V and 0 bases from J; junction bases left unmatched: 3. Germline-derived CDR1 and CDR2 are SGHTA and FQGNSA. CDR3 length: 15 amino acids. The CDR3 DNA is TGTGCCAGCAGCTCGACAGGGAGCTCCTACAATGAGCAGTTCTTC. Amino acids: CASSSTGSSYNEQFF.

This clone is a singleton in its sample. This chain joins TRBV12-5 and TRBJ2-5, with 8 bases that match TRBD1. The CDR3 totals 15 residues. Germline V gives CDR1 LGHNT, CDR2 FRNRAP. The V gene end was trimmed by 1 base and the J gene end by 4 bases; junction bases not matched to a gene: 5. Here the CDR3 DNA reads TGTGCTAGTGGTTTGGGGACAGGGCTTCTAGAGACCCAGTACTTC. Protein product: CASGLGTGLLETQYF.

This chain connects TRBV28 to TRBJ1-6; 8 bases line up with TRBD1. This CDR3 comprises 18 residues. The germline gives CDR1 MDHEN, CDR2 SYDVKM. With 7 bases clipped from V and 4 bases from J, the junction kept 15 bases outside the gene matches. This CDR3 reads CASTTPGQGVLYNSPLHF. CDR3 DNA: TGTGCCAGCACAACCCCCGGACAGGGCGTTTTGTATAATTCACCCCTCCACTTT.

This clone was seen more than once but under ten times. CDR3 amino acids: CASRGQGVYNSPLHF. CDR3 DNA sequence: TGTGCCAGCAGGGGACAGGGGGTCTATAATTCACCCCTCCACTTT. The chain employs TRBV28 and TRBJ1-6; 11 bases are a match to TRBD1. Germline V CDR1 and CDR2: MDHEN, SYDVKM. The CDR3 runs to 15 residues. J gave up 3 bases and V 6 bases, and 1 base lay outside the gene matches.

The genes are TRBV28 and TRBJ1-2; 12 bases are shared with TRBD1. The CDR3 consists of 13 residues. Per germline, CDR1 MDHEN and CDR2 SYDVKM. The trim removed 10 bases at V and 8 bases at J, leaving 8 bases unmatched. This CDR3 reads CATRGQGAEGYTF. The CDR3 DNA follows: TGTGCCACCAGGGGACAGGGGGCGGAAGGCTACACCTTC.